The 28 T cell receptor beta chains below all came from one sample that was sequenced in a study of T-cell memory formation after mild COVID-19. A single record per CDR3 protein comes from TCRdb applying MiXCR to the 5' RACE reads. Altogether fewer than 350,000 distinct CDR3 sequences are present, approximately 19% being singletons, with the ten largest covering under 30%. The sample taken for sequencing was PBMCs or a T cell subset sorted from them (not recorded which). The receptor source for this set is a man between 18 and 35 years old who had mild COVID-19 (a few samples of this study predate the infection). Cell type and time point are not known.

This clonotype was counted many times. This chain connects TRBV6-2 or TRBV6-3 to TRBJ2-7, with D possibly being TRBD1 or TRBD2 (5 bases each). Germline V gives CDR1 MNHEY, CDR2 SVGEGT. The CDR3 has 14 amino acids. Trimming cost V 0 bases and J 3 bases, with 9 bases left between them. CDR3 sequence: CASSYSQGRYEQYF. The DNA of the CDR3 is TGTGCCAGCAGTTACTCGCAGGGACGCTACGAGCAGTACTTC.

This clonotype has just a few counts. The CDR3 DNA reads TGTGCCTCCAAGGAGGGTGGAGAGCAGTTCTTC. Translating it yields CASKEGGEQFF. The rearrangement links TRBV10-3 to TRBJ2-1, with D maybe TRBD2 (6 bases). With 11 bases removed from V and 10 bases from J, the gap between germline ends came to 15 bases. Germline assignment: CDR1 ENHRY and CDR2 SYGVKD. The length of the CDR3 is 11 residues.

This clonotype has ten or more counts. The chain recombines TRBV5-6 with TRBJ2-6, with D possibly matching TRBD1 (5 bases). V dropped 1 base and J dropped 3 bases, with 17 bases sitting between them. CDR1 is SGHDT, CDR2 YYEEEE, per germline. CDR3 size: 18 residues. CDR3 in amino acids: CASSLLGRVGIGANVLTF. The CDR3 DNA sequence: TGTGCCAGCAGCTTGCTAGGCAGGGTGGGAATTGGGGCCAACGTCCTGACTTTC.

This clonotype has a handful of counts. This chain connects TRBV7-9 to TRBJ1-1, with a tentative D call TRBD1 (5 bases). Germline CDR1 is SEHNR and CDR2 is FQNEAQ (reference sequence). This CDR3 is built from 15 residues. V was clipped by 4 bases and J by 4 bases, with 16 bases between them. This chain's CDR3 is CASSSPGLWGTEAFF. In DNA form, the CDR3 reads TGTGCCAGCAGCTCCCCGGGACTTTGGGGCACTGAAGCTTTCTTT. The full variable domain, rest sourced from reference TRBV7-9 and TRBJ1-1, is DTGVSQNPRHKITKRGQNVTFRCDPISEHNRLYWYRQTLGQGPEFLTYFQNEAQLEKSRLLSDRFSAERPKGSFSTLEIQRTEQGDSAMYLCASSSPGLWGTEAFFGQGTRLTVV.

In this sample, this clonotype turned up a few times. The chain joins TRBV4-1 to TRBJ1-4; D ambiguous. Germline CDR1 reads MGHRA; CDR2 reads YSYEKL. V gave up 1 base and J gave up 8 bases, with 14 bases separating them. This CDR3 is 15 amino acids long. CDR3 DNA: TGCGCCAGCAGCCAAGTACAGAGCGGCGGAGAAAAACTGTTTTTT. This sequence encodes CASSQVQSGGEKLFF.

This clonotype was observed many times. The chain is built from TRBV20-1 and TRBJ2-1, with 11 bases aligning to TRBD2. V trimming: 2 bases; J trimming: 8 bases; junction bases outside the gene matches: 5. This CDR3 is built from 14 residues. Germline CDR1 DFQATT, CDR2 SNEGSKA (reference sequence). The CDR3 here is CSARNSGGADEQFF. CDR3 in DNA: TGCAGTGCTAGAAATAGCGGGGGGGCCGATGAGCAGTTCTTC.

The chain recombines TRBV7-9 with TRBJ2-1, with unresolved D. The CDR3 sequence is 12 residues long. V was cut by 3 bases and J by 8 bases, with 8 bases left in between. Germline lookup yields CDR1 SEHNR and CDR2 FQNEAQ (reference sequence). Written as DNA, the CDR3 is TGTGCCAGCAGCTTGCCACGGGATGAGCAGTTCTTC. It yields the protein CASSLPRDEQFF.

This clonotype was detected ten times or more. The chain links TRBV4-3 to TRBJ2-1, with 8 bases that match TRBD1. CDR1 is LGHNA and CDR2 is YSLEER in the germline V gene. J lost 3 bases, V lost 0 bases, and 4 bases had no gene match. The CDR3 loop spans 16 amino acids. The CDR3 DNA is TGCGCCAGCAGCCAAGATGCGGACAGGGACTACAATGAGCAGTTCTTC. Protein sequence: CASSQDADRDYNEQFF.

This clonotype was seen a handful of times. The chain couples TRBV20-1 to TRBJ2-7; 10 bases match TRBD2. The CDR3 runs to 15 residues. V trimming: 6 bases; J trimming: 2 bases; junction bases outside the gene matches: 10. Germline V lookup: CDR1 DFQATT, CDR2 SNEGSKA (reference sequence). The chain's CDR3 is CSAHTASGGTYEQYF. The CDR3 nucleotides read TGCAGTGCACATACGGCTAGCGGGGGTACCTACGAGCAGTACTTC.

The chain carries TRBV7-2 and TRBJ1-2, with a tentative D call TRBD1 (6 bases). There are 14 residues in the CDR3. CDR1 and CDR2 (germline): SGHTA, FQGNSA. Trimming pared 2 bases from V and 6 bases from J, leaving 13 bases between. The DNA for the CDR3 is TGTGCCAGCAGCTTACAGGACGCAGGGGATGGCTACACCTTC. Protein sequence: CASSLQDAGDGYTF.

The chain is built from TRBV29-1 and TRBJ1-4, with D maybe TRBD1 (5 bases). This CDR3 contains 15 residues. With 1 base removed from V and 4 bases from J, the gap between germline ends came to 13 bases. Germline V gene data show CDR1 as SQVTM and CDR2 as ANQGSEA. The CDR3 reads CSVEGSTENNEKLFF. CDR3 nucleotide sequence: TGCAGCGTTGAAGGTTCGACAGAGAATAATGAAAAACTGTTTTTT.

The V and J genes are TRBV7-8 and TRBJ2-3; maybe TRBD1 (5 bases). The CDR3 covers 12 residues. The V gene's germline CDR1 is SGHVS and CDR2 FQNEAQ. V gave up 2 bases and J gave up 7 bases, with 7 bases separating them. The CDR3 here is CASSLTGNTQYF. The CDR3 bases are TGTGCCAGCAGCTTAACAGGAAATACGCAGTATTTT.

The chain uses TRBV12-3 or TRBV12-4 and TRBJ1-1; D might be TRBD1 (6 bases). Trimming pared 2 bases from V and 5 bases from J, leaving 9 bases between. This CDR3 is built from 13 residues. CDR3 loop: CASSLQGWTEAFF. For the CDR3, the DNA is TGTGCCAGCAGTTTACAGGGGTGGACTGAAGCTTTCTTT.

This clonotype was counted a few times. The rearrangement joins TRBV7-9 to TRBJ1-5; no clear D. Between the trimmed V and J ends, which lost 1 base and 0 bases, there was a span of 10 bases. CDR3 length: 16 amino acids. CDR1 and CDR2 (germline): SEHNR, FQNEAQ (reference sequence). CDR3 nucleotide sequence: TGTGCCAGCAGCTTAGTTACAGACATTAGCAATCAGCCCCAGCATTTT. Translated: CASSLVTDISNQPQHF.

The V call is TRBV5-1, the J call TRBJ2-2; 7 positions agree with TRBD2. The CDR3 sequence is 16 residues long. Per germline, CDR1 SGHRS and CDR2 YFSETQ. The V segment lost 1 base and the J segment 2 bases; nucleotides outside the gene matches: 5. For the CDR3, the DNA is TGCGCCAGCAGCTTGATGGCGGGGGATAACACCGGGGAGCTGTTTTTT. It yields the protein CASSLMAGDNTGELFF.

Here the CDR3 reads CASSPDMGARADTQYF. As DNA, the CDR3 is TGTGCCAGCAGTCCCGACATGGGGGCGCGGGCAGATACGCAGTATTTT. The V gene is TRBV28, the J gene TRBJ2-3, with D perhaps TRBD1 (6 bases). This CDR3 spans 16 amino acids. Trimming removed 5 bases at V and 4 bases at J, with 19 bases between. Germline V gives CDR1 MDHEN, CDR2 SYDVKM.

This clonotype was detected only a few times. The chain is built from TRBV29-1 and TRBJ2-3; D may match TRBD1 or TRBD2 (5 bases each). The CDR3 length is 14 residues. The V gene lost 7 bases and the J gene lost 2 bases, with 16 bases spanning the gap. The germline V gene has CDR1 SQVTM and CDR2 ANQGSEA. This chain's CDR3 is CSASPGANTDTQYF. The CDR3 nucleotides are TGCAGCGCCAGTCCCGGGGCGAACACAGATACGCAGTATTTT.

Only a few counts were recorded for this clonotype. The chain has TRBV5-6 and TRBJ1-6, with D uncertain. The V gene lost 0 bases and the J gene lost 14 bases, with 18 bases spanning the gap. Germline CDR1 and CDR2: SGHDT and YYEEEE. The CDR3 spans 15 residues. The CDR3 is CASSLGKGRLASLHF. As DNA, the CDR3 is TGTGCCAGCAGCTTGGGGAAGGGCCGTTTAGCGTCCCTCCACTTT.

The J gene is TRBJ2-7, the V gene TRBV7-8; D perhaps matches TRBD1 (5 bases). The germline gives CDR1 SGHVS, CDR2 FQNEAQ. The ends were cut back, 1 base at V and 4 bases at J, with 8 bases in the middle. This CDR3 has 13 residues. CDR3: CASSLVSGYEQYV. The DNA of the CDR3 is TGTGCCAGCAGCTTAGTATCAGGGTACGAGCAGTACGTC.

V usage is TRBV20-1 and J usage is TRBJ2-3, with TRBD1 identical over 7 bases. The CDR3 is 14 residues long. V lost 6 bases and J lost 0; bases outside the gene matches: 6. CDR1 and CDR2 (germline): DFQATT, SNEGSKA (reference sequence). CDR3 residues: CSAAGGASTDTQYF. Written as DNA, the CDR3 is TGCAGTGCAGCAGGGGGTGCTAGCACAGATACGCAGTATTTT.

This clonotype was counted between two and nine times. The chain employs TRBV7-2 and TRBJ2-1, with D possibly TRBD2 on 7 matching bases. V was cut by 3 bases and J by 7 bases, with 16 bases left in between. CDR3 size: 15 residues. Germline V lookup: CDR1 SGHTA, CDR2 FQGNSA. For the CDR3, the DNA is TGTGCCAGCAGCTTTTGGGGGGGCCACGGTAATGAGCAGTTCTTC. It codes for CASSFWGGHGNEQFF. Filled out from reference TRBV7-2 and TRBJ2-1, the complete variable domain reads GAGVSQSPSNKVTEKGKDVELRCDPISGHTALYWYRQSLGQGLEFLIYFQGNSAPDKSGLPSDRFSAERTGGSVSTLTIQRTQQEDSAVYLCASSFWGGHGNEQFFGPGTRLTVL.

Ten or more counts support this clonotype. Written as DNA, the CDR3 is TGTGCCAGCAGCCAAGATTCCCCGGGAGCCTACAATGAGCAGTTCTTC. Its translation: CASSQDSPGAYNEQFF. The genes are TRBV4-2 and TRBJ2-1, with D possibly being TRBD2 (6 bases). Germline CDR1 LGHNA, CDR2 YNFKEQ. Trimming took 0 bases from V and 2 from J, leaving 11 bases between them. CDR3 length: 16 residues.

This clonotype was counted only a few times. The chain links TRBV5-1 to TRBJ1-1; 8 bases line up with TRBD1. Germline CDR1 SGHRS, CDR2 YFSETQ. The CDR3 consists of 13 residues. V shed 9 bases, J shed 4 bases, and the junction held 8 bases outside the gene matches. CDR3 DNA: TGCGCCACAAGGATACAGGGGGGCACTGAAGCTTTCTTT. It is translated as CATRIQGGTEAFF. Looking up the rest from reference TRBV5-1 and TRBJ1-1 gives the full variable domain: KAGVTQTPRYLIKTRGQQVTLSCSPISGHRSVSWYQQTPGQGLQFLFEYFSETQRNKGNFPGRFSGRQFSNSRSEMNVSTLELGDSALYLCATRIQGGTEAFFGQGTRLTVV.

This clonotype was observed a few times. The chain carries TRBV6-6 and TRBJ2-4; 8 positions match TRBD1. Germline V gene sequence: CDR1 MNHNY, CDR2 SVGAGI (reference sequence). Trimming took 4 bases from V and 2 from J; bases not matched to a gene: 10. The CDR3 runs 17 residues. CDR3 nucleotide sequence: TGTGCCAGCAGTTCGACAAGGACAGGGAGGACCAAAAACATTCAGTACTTC. The encoded protein is CASSSTRTGRTKNIQYF.

This clonotype was found a few times. V gene TRBV28 combines with J gene TRBJ1-6, with D unresolved. The CDR3 runs to 15 residues. V gave up 3 bases and J gave up 0 bases, with 6 bases separating them. CDR1 and CDR2 (germline): MDHEN, SYDVKM. CDR3 sequence: CASSFAVSYNSPLHF. The CDR3 DNA is TGTGCCAGCAGTTTTGCCGTCTCCTATAATTCACCCCTCCACTTT.

The chain links TRBV5-1 to TRBJ1-1; TRBD1 aligns across 9 bases. From germline, CDR1 is SGHRS and CDR2 YFSETQ. V lost 4 bases, J lost 0 bases, and 4 bases stayed unmatched. This CDR3 spans 15 amino acids. In nucleotides, the CDR3 is TGCGCCAGCAGCCCCGGGACAGGGATGAACACTGAAGCTTTCTTT. It translates to CASSPGTGMNTEAFF.

This clonotype was detected a few times. The chain recombines TRBV6-6 with TRBJ1-5; the D gene is possibly TRBD1 (6 bases). Per germline, CDR1 MNHNY and CDR2 SVGAGI (reference sequence). There are 13 residues in the CDR3. With 8 bases removed from V and 3 bases from J, the gap between germline ends came to 11 bases. The CDR3 reads CASQDSYNQPQHF. The CDR3 DNA reads TGTGCCAGCCAGGACAGTTACAATCAGCCCCAGCATTTT.

This clonotype occurred a few times. This sequence joins TRBV6-1 and TRBJ1-5, with 7 bases aligning to TRBD1. CDR1 is MNHNS and CDR2 is SASEGT in the germline V gene. Trimming took 3 bases from V and 6 from J; bases not matched to a gene: 8. The CDR3 runs to 15 residues. CDR3 sequence (DNA): TGTGCCAGCAGTGACTACAGGGGATACGGTCAGCCCCAGCATTTT. The encoded protein is CASSDYRGYGQPQHF.